The 15 T cell receptor beta chains given below trace back to one sample, sequenced in a study of OX40 agonist ivuxolimab in advanced cancers. Library prep was done by the immunoSEQ multiplex PCR assay. The source is immuneACCESS, and TCRdb retained only in-frame sequences with V and J called. Part of the clones is not carried over; for the studies checked, unresolved V genes explain less than half of this, and the remainder is unexplained. This sample has 60,000 to 90,000 clones in its table, and roughly 81% of those were observed once. Roughly 4.7% of the sample belongs to the ten largest clones. This material consisted of CD4+ or CD8+ T cells sorted from blood, taken in a trial of the OX40 agonist ivuxolimab. These TCRs come from an adult with an advanced solid tumor such as melanoma, head and neck, liver or kidney cancer.

The V call is TRBV9, the J call TRBJ2-3; D unresolved. The CDR3 loop spans 11 amino acids. V was pared by 4 bases and J by 2 bases, with 2 bases between. CDR1 and CDR2 (germline): SGDLS, YYNGEE. CDR3 in amino acids: CASSITDTQYF. CDR3 nucleotide sequence: TGTGCCAGCAGCATCACAGATACGCAGTATTTT. The complete variable domain, with remaining parts taken from reference TRBV9 and TRBJ2-3, reads DSGVTQTPKHLITATGQRVTLRCSPRSGDLSVYWYQQSLDQGLQFLIQYYNGEERAKGNILERFSAQQFPDLHSELNLSSLELGDSALYFCASSITDTQYFGPGTRLTVL.

This chain links TRBV5-1 with TRBJ2-7; D is possibly TRBD2 (5 bases). Germline loops: CDR1 SGHRS, CDR2 YFSETQ. CDR3 length: 16 amino acids. V was clipped by 1 base and J by 0 bases, with 14 bases between them. For the CDR3, the DNA is TGCGCCAGCAGCTTGACCGTAGGACTTACCTCCTACGAGCAGTACTTC. Its protein product is CASSLTVGLTSYEQYF.

This clone was observed a handful of times. CDR3 in amino acids: CARGGGSYNEQFF. The CDR3 DNA reads as TGTGCCAGAGGGGGGGGCTCCTACAATGAGCAGTTCTTC. The chain uses TRBV6-7 and TRBJ2-1; D is perhaps TRBD2 (7 bases). TRBV6-7 is filed as an ORF, its function uncertain. Deletions cut 9 bases from V and 0 bases from J, with 9 bases between. The CDR3 is 13 residues long.

The chain carries TRBV4-1 and TRBJ2-5; TRBD1 matches 8 bases. J gave up 2 bases and V 1 base, and 3 bases lay outside the gene matches. Germline V CDR1 and CDR2: MGHRA, YSYEKL. This CDR3 is 15 amino acids long. CDR3 region: CASSQGTGRQETQYF. DNA of the CDR3: TGCGCCAGCAGCCAAGGGACAGGGAGGCAAGAGACCCAGTACTTC.

The CDR3 loop is CASSARLAGGTYNEQFF. The CDR3 nucleotides read TGCGCCAGCAGTGCCAGACTAGCGGGGGGGACCTACAATGAGCAGTTCTTC. The chain joins TRBV10-2 to TRBJ2-1, with 14 bases matching TRBD2. The germline CDR1 and CDR2 sequences are WSHSY and SAAADI. With V trimmed by 4 bases and J by 2 bases, 4 bases remained unmatched. The CDR3 runs to 17 residues.

V gene TRBV2 combines with J gene TRBJ2-5; either TRBD1 or TRBD2 may supply D (6 bases each). V lost 7 bases and J 4 bases, leaving 19 bases between the germline ends. CDR3 size: 15 residues. Germline V gene sequence: CDR1 SNHLY, CDR2 FYNNEI. DNA for the CDR3: TGTGCCAGCACCTTCTTCGGGGGCAGGGGAGAGACCCAGTACTTC. Its protein product is CASTFFGGRGETQYF.

The gene calls are TRBV18 and TRBJ2-2, with D perhaps matching TRBD1 (6 bases). Trimming cost V 4 bases and J 4 bases, with 10 bases left between them. CDR1 and CDR2 from the germline V gene are KGHSH and LQKENI. CDR3 length: 14 residues. The CDR3 sequence is CASSLDRTTGELFF. The DNA for the CDR3 is TGTGCCAGCTCACTAGACAGGACCACCGGGGAGCTGTTTTTT.

The chain links TRBV19 to TRBJ1-2, with 9 bases aligning to TRBD1. The CDR3 extends over 14 amino acids. Germline V gene data show CDR1 as LNHDA and CDR2 as SQIVND (reference sequence). J was trimmed by 8 bases and V by 5 bases; bases with no gene match: 9. This chain's CDR3 is CASSRRDRVYGYTF. In nucleotides, the CDR3 is TGTGCCAGTAGTCGCCGGGACAGGGTATACGGCTACACCTTC.

This chain links TRBV12-5 with TRBJ1-1; D is unresolved. The V gene lost 3 bases and the J gene lost 1 base, with 6 bases spanning the gap. Germline CDR1 reads LGHNT; CDR2 reads FRNRAP. The CDR3 spans 13 residues. The CDR3 DNA reads TGTGCTAGTGGTTTAGGCAGGAACACTGAAGCTTTCTTT. Encoded protein: CASGLGRNTEAFF.

The V call is TRBV14, the J call TRBJ1-5; tentatively, D is TRBD1 (5 bases). The CDR3 has 15 residues. V was clipped by 4 bases and J by 0 bases, with 10 bases between them. The germline CDR1 and CDR2 sequences are SGHDN and FVKESK. CDR3 in amino acids: CASSLGPYSNQPQHF. The CDR3 nucleotides are TGTGCCAGCAGCCTGGGACCTTATAGCAATCAGCCCCAGCATTTT.

J is TRBJ2-5 and V is TRBV18; 8 bases line up with TRBD1. Judging by the DNA end, TRBJ2-7 fits better; the J call may be wrong. This CDR3 is built from 15 residues. CDR1 KGHSH and CDR2 LQKENI come from the germline V gene. The CDR3 is CASSPGAGGSYEQYF. CDR3 DNA: TGTGCCAGCTCACCCGGGGCAGGGGGCAGCTACGAGCAGTACTTC.

The chain links TRBV19 to TRBJ1-4; 8 bases agree with TRBD1. Germline CDR1 and CDR2: LNHDA and SQIVND (reference sequence). The CDR3 sequence is 15 residues long. J was trimmed by 8 bases and V by 5 bases; bases with no gene match: 10. This chain's CDR3 is CASSLPTGVKEKLFF. DNA for the CDR3: TGTGCCAGTAGTCTACCGACAGGGGTAAAAGAAAAACTGTTTTTT.

This chain links TRBV11-3 with TRBJ2-5, with D perhaps being TRBD1 or TRBD2 (5 bases each). This CDR3 spans 11 amino acids. Germline V gene lookup returns CDR1 SGHNT and CDR2 YENEEA. V lost 8 bases to trimming and J lost 7 bases, with 11 bases between them. CDR3 nucleotides: TGTGCCAGCGGGGGAAAGGGGACCCAGTACTTC. Amino acids: CASGGKGTQYF. The full variable domain, its missing parts supplied by reference TRBV11-3 and TRBJ2-5, is EAGVVQSPRYKIIEKKQPVAFWCNPISGHNTLYWYLQNLGQGPELLIRYENEEAVDDSQLPKDRFSAERLKGVDSTLKIQPAELGDSAVYLCASGGKGTQYFGPGTRLLVL.

This chain joins TRBV5-1 and TRBJ2-1; 8 bases fit TRBD1. Germline V gene data show CDR1 as SGHRS and CDR2 as YFSETQ. The CDR3 totals 14 residues. After removal of 4 bases from V and 7 bases from J, the junction contained 7 bases not matched to a gene. The CDR3 nucleotides read TGCGCCAGCAGCCCCAGGACAGGGCGGAATGAGCAGTTCTTC. This sequence encodes CASSPRTGRNEQFF.

This clone was seen only once. The chain employs TRBV5-1 and TRBJ2-1, with 15 bases aligning to TRBD2. This CDR3 has 16 amino acids. Unmatched junction bases numbered 3, after V lost 4 bases and J lost 4 bases. CDR1 and CDR2 (germline): SGHRS, YFSETQ. CDR3 in DNA: TGCGCCAGCAGCCCCGGGACTAGCGGGGGGTACAATGAGCAGTTCTTC. This translates into CASSPGTSGGYNEQFF. The full variable domain, in which reference TRBV5-1 and TRBJ2-1 provide the parts outside the CDR3, is KAGVTQTPRYLIKTRGQQVTLSCSPISGHRSVSWYQQTPGQGLQFLFEYFSETQRNKGNFPGRFSGRQFSNSRSEMNVSTLELGDSALYLCASSPGTSGGYNEQFFGPGTRLTVL.